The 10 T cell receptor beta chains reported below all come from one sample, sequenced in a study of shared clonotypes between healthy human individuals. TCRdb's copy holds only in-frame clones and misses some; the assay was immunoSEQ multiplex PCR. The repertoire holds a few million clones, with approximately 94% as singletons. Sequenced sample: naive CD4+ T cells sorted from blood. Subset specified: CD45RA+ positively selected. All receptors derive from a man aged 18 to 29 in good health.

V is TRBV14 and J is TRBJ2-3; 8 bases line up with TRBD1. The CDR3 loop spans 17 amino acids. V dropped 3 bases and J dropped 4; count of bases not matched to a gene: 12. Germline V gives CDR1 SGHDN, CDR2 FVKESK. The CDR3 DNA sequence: TGTGCCAGCAGCCAGCTCCAGGGGGCGAAGTATGCAGATACGCAGTATTTT. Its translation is CASSQLQGAKYADTQYF.

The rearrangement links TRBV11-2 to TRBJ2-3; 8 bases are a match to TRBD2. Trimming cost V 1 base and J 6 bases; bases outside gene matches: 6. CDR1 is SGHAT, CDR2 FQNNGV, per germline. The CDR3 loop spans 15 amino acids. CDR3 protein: CASSLGRTSKDTQYF. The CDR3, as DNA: TGTGCCAGCAGCTTAGGAAGGACTAGCAAGGATACGCAGTATTTT.

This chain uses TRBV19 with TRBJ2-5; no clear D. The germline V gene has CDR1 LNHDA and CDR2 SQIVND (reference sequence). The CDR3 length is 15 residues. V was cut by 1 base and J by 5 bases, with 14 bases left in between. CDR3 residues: CASSIAGAGSETQYF. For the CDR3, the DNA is TGTGCCAGTAGTATAGCGGGCGCAGGTTCGGAGACCCAGTACTTC. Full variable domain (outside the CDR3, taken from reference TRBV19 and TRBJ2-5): DGGITQSPKYLFRKEGQNVTLSCEQNLNHDAMYWYRQDPGQGLRLIYYSQIVNDFQKGDIAEGYSVSREKKESFPLTVTSAQKNPTAFYLCASSIAGAGSETQYFGPGTRLLVL.

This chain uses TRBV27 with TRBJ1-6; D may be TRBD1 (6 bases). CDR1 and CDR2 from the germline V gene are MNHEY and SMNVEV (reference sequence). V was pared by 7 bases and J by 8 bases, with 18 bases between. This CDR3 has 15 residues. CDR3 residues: CASTSGQGSHSPLHF. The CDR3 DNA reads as TGTGCCAGCACCTCGGGGCAGGGGTCCCATTCACCCCTCCACTTT.

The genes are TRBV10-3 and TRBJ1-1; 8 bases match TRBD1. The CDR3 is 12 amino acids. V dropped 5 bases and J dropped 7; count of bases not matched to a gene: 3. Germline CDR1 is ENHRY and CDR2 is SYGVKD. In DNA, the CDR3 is TGTGCCATCAGTAAGGGGACAGGTGAAGCTTTCTTT. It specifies CAISKGTGEAFF.

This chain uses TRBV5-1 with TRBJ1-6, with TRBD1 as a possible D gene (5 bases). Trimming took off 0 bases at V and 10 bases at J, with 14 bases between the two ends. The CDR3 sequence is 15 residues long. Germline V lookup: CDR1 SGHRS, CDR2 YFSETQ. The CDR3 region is CASSLAFGGRSPLHF. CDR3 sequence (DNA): TGCGCCAGCAGCTTGGCCTTCGGGGGGAGGTCACCCCTCCACTTT.

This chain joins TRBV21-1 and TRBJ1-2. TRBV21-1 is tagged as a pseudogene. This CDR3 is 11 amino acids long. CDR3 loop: CASRPDRGYTF. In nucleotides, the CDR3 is TGTGCCAGCAGGCCGGATAGAGGCTACACCTTC.

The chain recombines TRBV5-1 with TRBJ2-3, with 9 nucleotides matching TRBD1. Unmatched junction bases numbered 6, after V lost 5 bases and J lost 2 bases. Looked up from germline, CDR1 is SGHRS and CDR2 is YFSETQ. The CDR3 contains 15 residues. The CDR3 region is CASRPGTGHTDTQYF. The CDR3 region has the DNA TGCGCCAGCAGGCCCGGGACAGGGCACACAGATACGCAGTATTTT.

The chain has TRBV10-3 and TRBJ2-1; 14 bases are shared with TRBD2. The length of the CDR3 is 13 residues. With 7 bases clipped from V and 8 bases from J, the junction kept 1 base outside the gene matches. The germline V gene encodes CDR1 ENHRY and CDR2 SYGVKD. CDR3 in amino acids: CAIKTSGRDEQFF. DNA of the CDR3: TGTGCCATCAAGACTAGCGGGAGGGATGAGCAGTTCTTC.

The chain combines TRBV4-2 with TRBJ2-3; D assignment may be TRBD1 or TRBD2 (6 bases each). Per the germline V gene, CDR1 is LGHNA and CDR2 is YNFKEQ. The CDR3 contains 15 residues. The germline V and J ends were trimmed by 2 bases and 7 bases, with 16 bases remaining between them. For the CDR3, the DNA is TGTGCCAGCAGCCAAATTGCTGAGGGGGGTAATACGCAGTATTTT. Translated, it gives CASSQIAEGGNTQYF.